This T cell receptor beta chain was identified in a study of T cells in Graves' hyperthyroidism and ophthalmopathy. Study at large: Upon initial diagnosis and before any treatment, peripheral blood was collected.

It was uncontrolled infection, other autoimmune disease, pregnancy or lactation that excluded patients. Diagnostic decisions used clinical symptoms, serum thyroxine and TRAb, thyroid ultrasound and orbital computed tomography. TCR beta CDR3 region amplification was performed from RNA transcripts. During a first-round RT-PCR of the TCR CDR3, the HTBI primer set was used. TCRdb called the multiplex PCR reads again in MiXCR, with one record for every CDR3 protein. The repertoire includes around 300,000 distinct CDR3 sequences, approximately 13% of them detected once, and roughly 7.7% sits in the top ten. Per germline, CDR1 LGHNT and CDR2 FRNRAP. CDR3 length: 14 residues. Regarding this clonotype: Its antigen remains unknown. One end of the junction varies from germline; a read error may be responsible.

Broader study findings: The model foresaw ophthalmopathy a median around 6 months prior to onset.

The material sequenced was blood. The chain uses TRBV12-5 and TRBJ2-3; D is possibly TRBD2 (6 bases). The TCR comes from a woman between 40 and 55 years old with Graves' hyperthyroidism. CDR3 nucleotide sequence: TGTCCTAGTGGTTCCTATACTAGCACAGATACCCAGTATTTT. As protein: CPSGSYTSTDTQYF.